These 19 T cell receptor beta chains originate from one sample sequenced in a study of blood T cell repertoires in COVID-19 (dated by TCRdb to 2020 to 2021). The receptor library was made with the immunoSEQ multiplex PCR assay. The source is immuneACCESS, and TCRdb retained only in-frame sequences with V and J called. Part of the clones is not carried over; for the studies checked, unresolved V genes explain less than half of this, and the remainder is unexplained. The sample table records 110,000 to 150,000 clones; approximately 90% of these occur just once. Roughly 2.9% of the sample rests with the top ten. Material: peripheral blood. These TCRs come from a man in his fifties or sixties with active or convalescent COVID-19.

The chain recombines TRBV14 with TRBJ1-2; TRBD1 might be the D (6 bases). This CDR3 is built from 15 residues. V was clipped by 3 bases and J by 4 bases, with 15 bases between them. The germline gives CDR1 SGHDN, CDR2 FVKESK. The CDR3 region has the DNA TGTGCCAGCAGCCACAGGGGAATTAGTAGCTATGGCTACACCTTC. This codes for CASSHRGISSYGYTF.

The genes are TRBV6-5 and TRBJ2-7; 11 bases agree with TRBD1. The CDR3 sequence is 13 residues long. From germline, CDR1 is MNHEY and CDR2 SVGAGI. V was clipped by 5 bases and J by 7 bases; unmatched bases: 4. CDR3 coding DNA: TGTGCCAGCAGTCGGGACAGGGGGAATGAGCAGTACTTC. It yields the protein CASSRDRGNEQYF.

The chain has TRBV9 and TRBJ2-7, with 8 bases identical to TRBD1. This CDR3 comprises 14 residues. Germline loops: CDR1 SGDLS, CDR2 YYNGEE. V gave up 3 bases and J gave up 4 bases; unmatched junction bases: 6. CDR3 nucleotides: TGTGCCAGCAGCGCCGGACAGGGCTGGTACGAGCAGTACTTC. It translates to CASSAGQGWYEQYF.

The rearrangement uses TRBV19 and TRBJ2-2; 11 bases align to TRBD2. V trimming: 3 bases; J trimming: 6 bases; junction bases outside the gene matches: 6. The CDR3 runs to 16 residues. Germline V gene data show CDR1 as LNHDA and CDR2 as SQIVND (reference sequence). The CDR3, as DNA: TGTGCCAGTAGTATTCGACTAGCGGGATCCCCCGGGGAGCTGTTTTTT. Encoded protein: CASSIRLAGSPGELFF. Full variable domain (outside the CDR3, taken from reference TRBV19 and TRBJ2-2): DGGITQSPKYLFRKEGQNVTLSCEQNLNHDAMYWYRQDPGQGLRLIYYSQIVNDFQKGDIAEGYSVSREKKESFPLTVTSAQKNPTAFYLCASSIRLAGSPGELFFGEGSRLTVL.

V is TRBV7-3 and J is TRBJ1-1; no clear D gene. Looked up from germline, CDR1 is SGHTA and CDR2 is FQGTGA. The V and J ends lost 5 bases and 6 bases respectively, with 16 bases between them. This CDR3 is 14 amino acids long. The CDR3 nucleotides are TGTGCCAGCAGCCCATCTGGCCCTGCTCCTGAAGCTTTCTTT. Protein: CASSPSGPAPEAFF.

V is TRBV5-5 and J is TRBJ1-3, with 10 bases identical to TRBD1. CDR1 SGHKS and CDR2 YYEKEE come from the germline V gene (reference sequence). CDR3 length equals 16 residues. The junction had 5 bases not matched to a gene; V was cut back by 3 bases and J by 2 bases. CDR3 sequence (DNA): TGTGCCAGCAGCTCCAGACAGGGGGCCGCTGGAAACACCATATATTTT. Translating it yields CASSSRQGAAGNTIYF.

Here the CDR3 reads CASSASGSQTDTQYF. As DNA, the CDR3 is TGTGCCAGCAGCGCTAGCGGGAGTCAGACAGATACGCAGTATTTT. The rearrangement links TRBV7-9 to TRBJ2-3, with TRBD2 matching 10 bases. This CDR3 has 15 amino acids. With V trimmed by 5 bases and J by 3 bases, 5 bases remained unmatched. The germline V gene encodes CDR1 SEHNR and CDR2 FQNEAQ (reference sequence).

The CDR3 sequence is CASSGGQGGEQYF. CDR3 bases: TGTGCCAGCAGCGGAGGACAGGGAGGCGAGCAGTACTTC. This chain uses TRBV27 with TRBJ2-7, with 8 bases fitting TRBD1. The germline V gene has CDR1 MNHEY and CDR2 SMNVEV (reference sequence). J gave up 6 bases and V 6 bases, and 7 bases lay outside the gene matches. The length of the CDR3 is 13 residues.

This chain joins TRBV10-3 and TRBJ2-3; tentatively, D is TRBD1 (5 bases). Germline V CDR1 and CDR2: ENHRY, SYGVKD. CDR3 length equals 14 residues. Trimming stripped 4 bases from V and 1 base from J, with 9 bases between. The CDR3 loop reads CAISGAGRTDTQYF. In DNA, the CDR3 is TGTGCCATCAGTGGGGCAGGGCGCACAGATACGCAGTATTTT.

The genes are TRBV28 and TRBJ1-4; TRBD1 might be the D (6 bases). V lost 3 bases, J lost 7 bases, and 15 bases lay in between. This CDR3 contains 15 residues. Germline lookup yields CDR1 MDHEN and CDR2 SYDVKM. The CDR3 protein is CASSLMAGASEKLFF. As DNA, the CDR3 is TGTGCCAGCAGTTTGATGGCGGGGGCGAGTGAAAAACTGTTTTTT.

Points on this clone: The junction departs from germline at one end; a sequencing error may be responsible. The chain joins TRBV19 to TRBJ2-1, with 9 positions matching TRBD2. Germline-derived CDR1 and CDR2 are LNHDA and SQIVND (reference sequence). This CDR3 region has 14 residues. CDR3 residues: CASRIAGAGNEQFF. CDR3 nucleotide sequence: TGTGCCAGTAGAATAGCGGGAGCAGGGAATGAGCAGTTCTTC.

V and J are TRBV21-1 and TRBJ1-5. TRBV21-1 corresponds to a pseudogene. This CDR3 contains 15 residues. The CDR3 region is CASSNRGGGNQPQHF. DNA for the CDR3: TGTGCCAGCAGCAATCGGGGGGGAGGCAATCAGCCCCAGCATTTT.

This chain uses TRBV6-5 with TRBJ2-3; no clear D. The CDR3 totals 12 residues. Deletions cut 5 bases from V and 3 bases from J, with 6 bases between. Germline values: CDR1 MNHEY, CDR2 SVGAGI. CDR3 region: CASSPPTDTQYF. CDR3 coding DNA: TGTGCCAGCAGTCCCCCGACAGATACGCAGTATTTT.

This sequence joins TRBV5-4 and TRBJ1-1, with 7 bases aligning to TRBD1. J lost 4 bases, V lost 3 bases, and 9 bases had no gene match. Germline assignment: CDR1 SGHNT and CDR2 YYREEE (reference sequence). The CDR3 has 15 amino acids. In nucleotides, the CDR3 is TGTGCCAGCAGCTCAGCGACAGGGAAGGCCACTGAAGCTTTCTTT. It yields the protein CASSSATGKATEAFF.

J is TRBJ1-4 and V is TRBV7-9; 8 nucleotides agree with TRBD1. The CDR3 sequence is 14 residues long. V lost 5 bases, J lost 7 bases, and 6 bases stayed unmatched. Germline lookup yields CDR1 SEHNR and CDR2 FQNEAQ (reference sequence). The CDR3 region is CASSPDRVGEKLFF. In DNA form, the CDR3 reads TGTGCCAGCAGCCCGGACAGGGTGGGTGAAAAACTGTTTTTT.

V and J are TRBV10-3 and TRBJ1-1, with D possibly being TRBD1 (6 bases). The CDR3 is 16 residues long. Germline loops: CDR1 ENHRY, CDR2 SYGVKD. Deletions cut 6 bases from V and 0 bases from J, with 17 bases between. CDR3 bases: TGTGCCATCAGACCCGGACAGTCGTCGATGAACACTGAAGCTTTCTTT. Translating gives CAIRPGQSSMNTEAFF.

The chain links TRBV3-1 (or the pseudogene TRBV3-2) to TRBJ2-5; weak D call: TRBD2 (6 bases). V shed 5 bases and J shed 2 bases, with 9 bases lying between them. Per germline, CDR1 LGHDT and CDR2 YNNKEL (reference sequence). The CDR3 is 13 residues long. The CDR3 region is CASSRDFQETQYF. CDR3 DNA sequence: TGTGCCAGCAGCAGGGACTTTCAAGAGACCCAGTACTTC.

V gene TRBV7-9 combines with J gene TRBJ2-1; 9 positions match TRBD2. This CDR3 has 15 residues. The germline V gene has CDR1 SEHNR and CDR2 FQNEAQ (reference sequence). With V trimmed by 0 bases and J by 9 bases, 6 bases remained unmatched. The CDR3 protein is CASSLAGGGAGEQFF. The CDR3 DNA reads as TGTGCCAGCAGCTTAGCGGGCGGGGGGGCCGGTGAGCAGTTCTTC.

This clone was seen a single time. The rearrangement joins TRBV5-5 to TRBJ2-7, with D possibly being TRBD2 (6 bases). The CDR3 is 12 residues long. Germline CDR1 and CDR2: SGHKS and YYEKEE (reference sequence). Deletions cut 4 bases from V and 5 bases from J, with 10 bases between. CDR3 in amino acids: CASSPTRNEQYF. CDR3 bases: TGTGCCAGCAGCCCGACTAGGAACGAGCAGTACTTC.